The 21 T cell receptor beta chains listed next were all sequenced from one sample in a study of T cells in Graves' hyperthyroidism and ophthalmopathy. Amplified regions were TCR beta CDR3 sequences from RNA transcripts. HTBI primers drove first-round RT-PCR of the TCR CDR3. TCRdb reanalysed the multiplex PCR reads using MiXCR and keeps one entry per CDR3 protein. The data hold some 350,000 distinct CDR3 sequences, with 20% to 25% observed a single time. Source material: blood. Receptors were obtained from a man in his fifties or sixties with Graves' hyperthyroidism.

The CDR3 loop reads CASSAGTRGYF. Here the CDR3 DNA reads TGTGCCAGCAGCGCCGGGACAAGGGGGTACTTC. The chain joins TRBV6-1 to TRBJ2-4, with D possibly matching TRBD1 (6 bases). The ends were cut back, 6 bases at V and 15 bases at J, with 15 bases in the middle. Looked up from germline, CDR1 is MNHNS and CDR2 is SASEGT. The CDR3 totals 11 residues.

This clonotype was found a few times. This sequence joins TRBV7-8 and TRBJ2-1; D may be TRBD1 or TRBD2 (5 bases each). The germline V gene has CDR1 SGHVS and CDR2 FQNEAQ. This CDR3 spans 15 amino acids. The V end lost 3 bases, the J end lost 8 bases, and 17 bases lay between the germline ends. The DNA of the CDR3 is TGTGCCAGCAGCTTTTCTTTGGCTAGCAGGGATGAGCAGTTCTTC. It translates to CASSFSLASRDEQFF.

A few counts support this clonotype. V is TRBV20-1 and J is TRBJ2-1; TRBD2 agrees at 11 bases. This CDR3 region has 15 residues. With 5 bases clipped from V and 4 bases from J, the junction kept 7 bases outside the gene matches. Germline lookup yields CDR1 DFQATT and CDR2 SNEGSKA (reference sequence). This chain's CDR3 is CSAQRLAGGYNEQFF. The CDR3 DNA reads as TGCAGTGCTCAGAGGCTAGCGGGAGGATACAATGAGCAGTTCTTC.

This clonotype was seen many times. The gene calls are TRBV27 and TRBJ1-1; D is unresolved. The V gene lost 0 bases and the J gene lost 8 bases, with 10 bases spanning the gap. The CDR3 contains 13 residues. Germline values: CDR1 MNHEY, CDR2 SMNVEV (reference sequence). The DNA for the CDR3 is TGTGCCAGCAGTTTATCCGGGCGCCGAGAAGCTTTCTTT. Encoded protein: CASSLSGRREAFF.

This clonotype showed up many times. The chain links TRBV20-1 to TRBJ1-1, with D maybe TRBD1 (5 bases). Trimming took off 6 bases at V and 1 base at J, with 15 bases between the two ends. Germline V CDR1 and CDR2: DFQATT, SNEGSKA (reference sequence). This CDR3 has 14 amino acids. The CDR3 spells CSAPPGGRNTEAFF. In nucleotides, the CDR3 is TGCAGTGCCCCTCCGGGGGGAAGGAACACTGAAGCTTTCTTT.

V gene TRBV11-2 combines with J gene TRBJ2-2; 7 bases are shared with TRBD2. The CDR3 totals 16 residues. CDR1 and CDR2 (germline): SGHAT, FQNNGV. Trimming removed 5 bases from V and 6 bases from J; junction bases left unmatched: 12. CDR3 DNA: TGTGCCAGCAGCCGAGAGGGACTACTCAAGGCCGGGGAGCTGTTTTTT. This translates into CASSREGLLKAGELFF.

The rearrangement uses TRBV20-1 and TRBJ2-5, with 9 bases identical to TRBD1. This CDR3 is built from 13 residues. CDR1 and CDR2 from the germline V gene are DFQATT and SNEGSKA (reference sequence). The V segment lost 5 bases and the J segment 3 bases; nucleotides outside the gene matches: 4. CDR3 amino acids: CSAFRDREETQYF. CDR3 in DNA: TGCAGTGCTTTCCGGGACAGGGAAGAGACCCAGTACTTC.

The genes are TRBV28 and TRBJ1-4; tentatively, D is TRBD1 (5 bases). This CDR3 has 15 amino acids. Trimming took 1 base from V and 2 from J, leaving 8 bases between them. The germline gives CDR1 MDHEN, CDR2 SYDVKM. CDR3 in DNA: TGTGCCAGCAGTTTATCCCAGGGTACTAATGAAAAACTGTTTTTT. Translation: CASSLSQGTNEKLFF.

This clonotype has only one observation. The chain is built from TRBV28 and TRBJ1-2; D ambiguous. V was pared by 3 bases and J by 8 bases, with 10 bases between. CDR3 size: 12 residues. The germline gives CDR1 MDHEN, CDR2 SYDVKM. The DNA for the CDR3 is TGTGCCAGCAGTTTTGGGCAGGAAGGCTACACCTTC. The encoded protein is CASSFGQEGYTF.

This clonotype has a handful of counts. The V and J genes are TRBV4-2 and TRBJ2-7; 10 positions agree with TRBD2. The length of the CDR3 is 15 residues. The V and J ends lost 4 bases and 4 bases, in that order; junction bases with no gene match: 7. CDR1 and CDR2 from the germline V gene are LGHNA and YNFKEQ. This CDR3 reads CASSPGGTSDYEQYF. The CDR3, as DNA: TGTGCCAGCAGCCCGGGAGGGACTAGCGATTACGAGCAGTACTTC.

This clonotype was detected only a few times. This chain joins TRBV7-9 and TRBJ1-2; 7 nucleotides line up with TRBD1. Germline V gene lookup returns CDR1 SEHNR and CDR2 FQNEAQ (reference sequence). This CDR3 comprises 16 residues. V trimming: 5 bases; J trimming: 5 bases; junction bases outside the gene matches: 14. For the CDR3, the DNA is TGTGCCAGCAGCCTCCTCGCGGACAGGCGAGGATATGGCTACACCTTC. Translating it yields CASSLLADRRGYGYTF.

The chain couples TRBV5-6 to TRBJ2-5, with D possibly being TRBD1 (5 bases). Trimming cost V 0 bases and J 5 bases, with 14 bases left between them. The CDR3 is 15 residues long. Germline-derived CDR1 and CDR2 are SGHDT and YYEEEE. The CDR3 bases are TGTGCCAGCAGCTTGGTGGCGAACAGGCGGGAGACCCAGTACTTC. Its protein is CASSLVANRRETQYF.

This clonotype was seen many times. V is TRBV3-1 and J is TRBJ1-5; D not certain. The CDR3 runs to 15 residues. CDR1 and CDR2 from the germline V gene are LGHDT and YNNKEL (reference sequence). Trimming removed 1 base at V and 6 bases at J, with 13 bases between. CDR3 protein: CASSQGPLDGQPQHF. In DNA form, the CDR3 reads TGTGCCAGCAGCCAAGGTCCCCTTGACGGTCAGCCCCAGCATTTT.

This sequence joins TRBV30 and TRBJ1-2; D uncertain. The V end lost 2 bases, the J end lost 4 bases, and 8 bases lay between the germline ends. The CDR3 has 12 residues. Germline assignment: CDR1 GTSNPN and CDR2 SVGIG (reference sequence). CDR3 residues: CAWSIGAYGYTF. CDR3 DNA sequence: TGTGCCTGGAGTATTGGAGCCTATGGCTACACCTTC.

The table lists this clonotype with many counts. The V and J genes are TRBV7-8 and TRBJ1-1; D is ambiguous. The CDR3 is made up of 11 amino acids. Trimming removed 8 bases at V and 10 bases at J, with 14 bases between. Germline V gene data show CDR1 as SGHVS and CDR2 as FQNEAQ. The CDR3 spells CASAPGEGAFF. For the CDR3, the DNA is TGTGCCAGCGCCCCTGGGGAGGGAGCTTTCTTT.

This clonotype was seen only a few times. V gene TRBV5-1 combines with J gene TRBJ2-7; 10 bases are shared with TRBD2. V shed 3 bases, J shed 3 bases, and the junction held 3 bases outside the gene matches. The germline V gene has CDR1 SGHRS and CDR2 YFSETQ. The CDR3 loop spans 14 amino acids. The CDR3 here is CASSWTSGNYEQYF. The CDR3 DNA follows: TGCGCCAGCAGCTGGACTAGCGGAAACTACGAGCAGTACTTC.

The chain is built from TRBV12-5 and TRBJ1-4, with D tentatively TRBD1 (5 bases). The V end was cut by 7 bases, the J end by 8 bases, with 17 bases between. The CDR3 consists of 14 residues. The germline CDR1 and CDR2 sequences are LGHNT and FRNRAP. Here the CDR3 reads CASARWEGKEKLFF. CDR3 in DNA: TGTGCTAGTGCCCGTTGGGAGGGGAAGGAAAAACTGTTTTTT.

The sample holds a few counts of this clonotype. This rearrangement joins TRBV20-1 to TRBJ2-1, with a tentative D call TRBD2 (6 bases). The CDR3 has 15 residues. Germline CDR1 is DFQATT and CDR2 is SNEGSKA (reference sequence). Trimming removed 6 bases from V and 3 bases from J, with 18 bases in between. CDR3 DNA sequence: TGCAGTGCCAAAGGACCGGGCGGGAACTACAATGAGCAGTTCTTC. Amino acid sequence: CSAKGPGGNYNEQFF.

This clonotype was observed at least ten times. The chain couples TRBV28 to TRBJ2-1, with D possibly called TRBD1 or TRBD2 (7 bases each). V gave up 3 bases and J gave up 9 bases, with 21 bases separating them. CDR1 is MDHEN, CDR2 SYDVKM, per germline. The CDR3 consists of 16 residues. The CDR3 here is CASSLGGGAGDGEQFF. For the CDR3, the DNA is TGTGCCAGCAGTTTGGGAGGGGGCGCGGGGGATGGTGAGCAGTTCTTC. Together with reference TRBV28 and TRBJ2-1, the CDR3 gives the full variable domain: DVKVTQSSRYLVKRTGEKVFLECVQDMDHENMFWYRQDPGLGLRLIYFSYDVKMKEKGDIPEGYSVSREKKERFSLILESASTNQTSMYLCASSLGGGAGDGEQFFGPGTRLTVL.

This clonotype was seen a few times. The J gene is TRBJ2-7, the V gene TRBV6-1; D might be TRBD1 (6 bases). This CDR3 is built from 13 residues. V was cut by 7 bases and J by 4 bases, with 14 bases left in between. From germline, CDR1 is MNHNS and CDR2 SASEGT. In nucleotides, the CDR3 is TGTGCCAGCACGGACAGACCTTTGTACGAGCAGTACTTC. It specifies CASTDRPLYEQYF.

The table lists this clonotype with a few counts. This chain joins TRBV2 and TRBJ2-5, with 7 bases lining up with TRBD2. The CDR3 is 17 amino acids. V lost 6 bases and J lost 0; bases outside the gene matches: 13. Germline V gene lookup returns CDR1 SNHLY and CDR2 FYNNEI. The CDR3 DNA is TGTGCCAGCAGCCCTCTTTTAGAGCGGGGCAACCAAGAGACCCAGTACTTC. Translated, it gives CASSPLLERGNQETQYF.